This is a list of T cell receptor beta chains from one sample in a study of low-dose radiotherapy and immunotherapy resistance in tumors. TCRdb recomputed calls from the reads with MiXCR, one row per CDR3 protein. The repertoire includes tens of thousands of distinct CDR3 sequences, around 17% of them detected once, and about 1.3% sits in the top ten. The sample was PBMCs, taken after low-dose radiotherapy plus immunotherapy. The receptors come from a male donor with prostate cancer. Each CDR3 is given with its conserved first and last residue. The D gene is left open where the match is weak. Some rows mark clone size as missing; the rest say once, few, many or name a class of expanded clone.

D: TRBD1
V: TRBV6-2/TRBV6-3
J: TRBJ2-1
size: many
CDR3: CASSTGTGDRNEQFF
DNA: TGTGCCAGCAGCACCGGGACAGGGGATCGCAATGAGCAGTTCTTC

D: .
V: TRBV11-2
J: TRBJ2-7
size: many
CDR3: CASSFGIGVYEQYF
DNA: TGTGCCAGCAGCTTCGGGATTGGTGTCTACGAGCAGTACTTC

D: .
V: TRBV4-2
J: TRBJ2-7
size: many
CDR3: CASSQDTGVYEQYF
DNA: TGTGCCAGCAGCCAAGACACGGGTGTGTACGAGCAGTACTTC

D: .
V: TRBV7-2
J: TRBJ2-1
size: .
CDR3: CASSVRPDSYNEQFF
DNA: TGTGCCAGCAGCGTACGGCCGGACTCGTACAATGAGCAGTTCTTC

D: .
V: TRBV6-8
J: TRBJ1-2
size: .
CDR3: CASTRPEGGYTF
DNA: TGTGCCAGCACCCGGCCCGAAGGGGGCTACACCTTC

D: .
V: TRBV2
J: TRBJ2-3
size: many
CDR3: CATRGGGYSTDTQYF
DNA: TGTGCCACGCGAGGCGGAGGTTATAGCACAGATACGCAGTATTTT

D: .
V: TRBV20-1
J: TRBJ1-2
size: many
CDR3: CSANRVGYGYTF
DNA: TGCAGTGCCAACAGGGTCGGCTATGGCTACACCTTC

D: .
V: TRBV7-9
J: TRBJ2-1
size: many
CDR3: CASSFTGEGEQFF
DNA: TGTGCCAGCAGTTTTACAGGGGAGGGCGAGCAGTTCTTC

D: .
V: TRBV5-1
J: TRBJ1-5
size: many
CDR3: CASSLGANQPQHF
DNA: TGTGCCAGCAGCTTGGGGGCCAATCAGCCCCAGCATTTT

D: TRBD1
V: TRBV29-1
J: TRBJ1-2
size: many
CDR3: CSARDSYGYTF
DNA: TGCAGCGCAAGGGACAGCTATGGCTACACCTTC

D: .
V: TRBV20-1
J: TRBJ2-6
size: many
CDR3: CSARGDAGANVLTF
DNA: TGCAGTGCTAGAGGGGACGCTGGGGCCAACGTCCTGACTTTC

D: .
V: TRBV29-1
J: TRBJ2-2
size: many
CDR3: CSVVGQGGTGELFF
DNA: TGCAGCGTTGTGGGCCAGGGTGGAACCGGGGAGCTGTTTTTT

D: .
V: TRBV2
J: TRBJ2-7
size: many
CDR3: CASISQGLGYEQYF
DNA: TGTGCCAGCATCTCACAGGGTCTGGGCTACGAGCAGTACTTC

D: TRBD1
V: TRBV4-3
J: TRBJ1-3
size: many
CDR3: CASSQGAGGYGGNTIYF
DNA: TGCGCCAGCAGCCAAGGGGCAGGGGGTTACGGTGGAAACACCATATATTTT

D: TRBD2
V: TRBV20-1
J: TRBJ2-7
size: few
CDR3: CSAEVLSGGRAWEQYF
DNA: TGCAGTGCAGAAGTATTATCGGGAGGGAGGGCCTGGGAGCAGTACTTC

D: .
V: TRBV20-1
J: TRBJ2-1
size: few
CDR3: CSAQRDTGDEQFF
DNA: TGCAGTGCCCAGAGGGATACTGGGGATGAGCAGTTCTTC

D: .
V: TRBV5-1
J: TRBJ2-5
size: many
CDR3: CASSLDTAEETQYF
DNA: TGCGCCAGCAGCTTGGATACAGCAGAGGAGACCCAGTACTTC

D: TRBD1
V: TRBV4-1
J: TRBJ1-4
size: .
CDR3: CASSQGQNDNEKLFF
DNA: TGCGCCAGCAGCCAGGGACAGAACGATAATGAAAAACTGTTTTTT

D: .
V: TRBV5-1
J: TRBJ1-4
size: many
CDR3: CASSFEEEGEKLFF
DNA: TGCGCCAGCAGCTTCGAGGAGGAGGGCGAAAAACTGTTTTTT

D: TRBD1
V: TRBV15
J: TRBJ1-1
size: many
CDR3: CATSRTGATEAFF
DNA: TGTGCCACCAGCCGGACAGGGGCAACTGAAGCTTTCTTT

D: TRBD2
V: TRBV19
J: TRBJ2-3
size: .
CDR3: CASKGLAVGDTQYF
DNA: TGTGCCAGTAAGGGACTAGCGGTAGGAGATACGCAGTATTTT

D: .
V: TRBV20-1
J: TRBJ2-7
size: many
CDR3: CSAKGVAIGEQYF
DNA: TGCAGTGCTAAGGGCGTGGCGATAGGAGAGCAGTACTTC

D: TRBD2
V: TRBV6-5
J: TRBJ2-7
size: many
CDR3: CASSPGLAGGGSYEQYF
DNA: TGTGCCAGCAGCCCAGGACTAGCGGGAGGAGGATCCTACGAGCAGTACTTC

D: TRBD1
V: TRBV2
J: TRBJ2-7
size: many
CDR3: CASSEQGAMYF
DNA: TGTGCCAGCAGTGAACAGGGGGCTATGTACTTC

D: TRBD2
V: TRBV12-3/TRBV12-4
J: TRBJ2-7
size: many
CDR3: CASRSGSYEQYF
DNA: TGTGCCAGCAGGAGCGGGAGCTACGAGCAGTACTTC

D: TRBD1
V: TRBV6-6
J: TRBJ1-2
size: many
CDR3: CASSPQGASTGYTF
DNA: TGTGCCAGCAGCCCACAGGGGGCGTCGACTGGCTACACCTTC

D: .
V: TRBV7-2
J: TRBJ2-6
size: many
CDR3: CASSLVGTASSGANVLTF
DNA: TGTGCCAGCAGCTTAGTGGGGACGGCTAGCTCTGGGGCCAACGTCCTGACTTTC

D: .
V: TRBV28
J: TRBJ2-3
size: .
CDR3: CASSSQRRNTDTQYF
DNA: TGTGCCAGCAGTTCCCAGCGGAGAAACACAGATACGCAGTATTTT

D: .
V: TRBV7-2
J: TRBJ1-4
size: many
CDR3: CASSITGPGEKLFF
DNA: TGTGCCAGCAGCATTACAGGGCCGGGTGAAAAACTGTTTTTT

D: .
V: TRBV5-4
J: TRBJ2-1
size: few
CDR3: CASSLQGGEQFF
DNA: TGTGCCAGCAGCTTGCAGGGTGGTGAGCAGTTCTTC

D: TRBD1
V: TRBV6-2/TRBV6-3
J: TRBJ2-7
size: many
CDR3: CASRGTGDYEQYF
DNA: TGTGCCAGCAGGGGGACAGGAGACTACGAGCAGTACTTC

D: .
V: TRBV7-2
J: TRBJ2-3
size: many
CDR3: CASSPKRGGDGTDTQYF
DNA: TGTGCCAGCAGCCCGAAGAGGGGGGGCGATGGCACAGATACGCAGTATTTT

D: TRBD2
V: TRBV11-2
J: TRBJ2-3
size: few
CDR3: CASSAVAGTGADTQYF
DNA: TGTGCCAGCAGCGCCGTAGCGGGAACCGGGGCAGATACGCAGTATTTT

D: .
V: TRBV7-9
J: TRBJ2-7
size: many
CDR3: CASSHWPRTSYEQYF
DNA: TGTGCCAGCAGCCACTGGCCACGTACCTCCTACGAGCAGTACTTC

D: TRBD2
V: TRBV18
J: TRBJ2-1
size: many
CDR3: CASSPAPGLAGVGGYNEQFF
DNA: TGTGCCAGCTCACCAGCACCGGGACTAGCGGGAGTGGGGGGCTACAATGAGCAGTTCTTC

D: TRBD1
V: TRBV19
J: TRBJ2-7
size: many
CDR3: CASSTAGQGGEQYF
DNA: TGTGCCAGTAGTACGGCAGGACAGGGTGGCGAGCAGTACTTC

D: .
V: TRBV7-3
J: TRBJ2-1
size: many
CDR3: CASSLYTSRYNEQFF
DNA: TGTGCCAGCAGCTTATACACTAGCAGGTACAATGAGCAGTTCTTC

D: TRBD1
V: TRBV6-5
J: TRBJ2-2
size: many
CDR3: CASSFRQGAGTGELFF
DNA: TGTGCCAGCAGTTTCAGACAGGGGGCGGGCACCGGGGAGCTGTTTTTT

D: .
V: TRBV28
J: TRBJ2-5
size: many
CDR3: CASSLPREETQYF
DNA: TGTGCCAGCAGCCTCCCCCGCGAAGAGACCCAGTACTTC